The T cell receptor beta chain described here comes from a study of shared clonotypes between healthy human individuals. Produced via immunoSEQ multiplex PCR; TCRdb's table is partial and in-frame only. The profile covers 2.5 million or so clones, with approximately 90% appearing a single time and 0.11% to 0.15% taken by the ten largest. The sample was naive CD4+ T cells sorted from blood. Subset here: CD45RA+ positively selected. The sequence was collected from a man between 18 and 35 years old in good health.

CDR3 sequence reads: CASSLGGTGYEQYF. CDR3 nucleotides: TGTGCCAGCAGCTTAGGGGGGACGGGATACGAGCAGTACTTC. This chain uses TRBV7-2 with TRBJ2-7; D might be TRBD1 or TRBD2, each matching 5 bases. V was pared by 1 base and J by 4 bases, with 11 bases between. Germline CDR1 SGHTA, CDR2 FQGNSA. The CDR3 spans 14 residues.